This T cell receptor beta chain comes out of a study of CD8+ T cells in alopecia areata (dated by TCRdb to between 2017 and 2018). About the full investigation: The treated patients, all with moderate-to-severe alopecia areata, were enrolled in an open-label pilot trial of oral tofacitinib given at 5 to 10 mg twice daily. Biopsies were taken from tofacitinib-treated patients at baseline and again at 4 and 24 weeks into treatment, and several of those patients also had a later scalp biopsy. RNA was extracted with the PAXgene miRNA kit for fixed scalp, the miRNeasy kit for PBMCs, and the RNeasy kit for mouse skin. Patients stayed on tofacitinib for 6 to 18 months and then had 6 months of follow-up off drug so that delayed response and recurrence could be assessed. To study T cell clonal expansion in alopecia areata, the researchers applied high-throughput TCRbeta sequencing to both the C3H/HeJ mouse model and human patients. Clonality in the scalp was compared among normal scalp (n=4), patchy alopecia areata scalp (n=8), and alopecia totalis/universalis scalp (n=8). TCRbeta CDR3 regions were amplified by immunoSEQ multiplex PCR with 35 Vbeta forward and 13 Jbeta reverse primers. In humans, TCRbeta sequencing was performed on scalp tissue and on sorted CD4+ and CD8+ peripheral blood T cells from healthy controls and from patients with patchy or totalis/universalis alopecia areata. Broad study findings and their caveats: Compared with normal scalp, lesional scalp, particularly in alopecia totalis/universalis, had higher clonality and more expanded CD8+ clones, which suggests antigenic drive. Scalp TCR repertoire analysis is complicated because resident alphabeta T cells in normal human skin are also sequenced, whereas mouse skin is dominated by gammadelta T cells. Shared TCR sequences between patients were less evident than in mice, which may be partly attributable to HLA diversity in the patient population.

Unmatched junction bases come to 6, with V trimmed by 5 bases and J by 7 bases. The germline V gene provides CDR1 SGHVS and CDR2 FQNEAQ. From its cysteine to its phenylalanine, the CDR3 spans 14 amino acids. The kept DNA is CDR3 alone, 42 bases in frame from the first base. The time point label here, explained by the study, means: baseline before oral tofacitinib. Lesional scalp punch biopsies and peripheral blood were obtained from alopecia areata patients. PBMCs were separated by density centrifugation and stained for CD3, CD4 and CD8, after which CD4+ and CD8+ T cells were sorted on a FACSAria. Note on this clone: Its antigen is currently not known. The sample holds no much larger clone one base away, and base qualities are not on file.

Libraries were made using the immunoSEQ multiplex PCR assay. RNA was extracted from all samples and reverse transcribed into cDNA as template for TCR sequencing. SuperScript III was used to make first-strand cDNA, primed with a 2:1 mix of oligo-dT and random hexamers. A synthetic immune receptor repertoire was used to gauge amplification bias, and whatever bias remained was removed computationally. Processing in the source paper ran as follows. Raw reads were preprocessed for error removal, and CDR3 was defined according to IMGT conventions as running from the conserved cysteine to phenylalanine. Clonality was computed as 1 minus the Shannon entropy, with the entropy normalized by log2 of the number of productive unique TCRs. Whether each scalp clone was CD4 or CD8 was inferred by checking scalp TCRbeta sequences against the CD4 and CD8 repertoires from sorted blood. The clones in this table, taken by TCRdb from immuneACCESS, are in-frame only. Not every clone is retained; where verified, under half of the shortfall comes from an unresolved V gene, and the cause of the rest is unknown. V, J and clone size are those of that table, while D and trimming were read from the DNA. A total of about 180,000 clones appear in this sample, just under 60% of them only once. The leading ten clones occupy roughly 14% of the sample.

This sequence uses TRBV7-8 and TRBJ1-2, with TRBD1 matching 11 junction bases. The sequence derives from a human donor with alopecia areata. The sample here was CD4+ T cells sorted from blood, taken at week 0. This receptor has the CDR3 CASSKPGQGGGYTF. The DNA sequence is given as TGTGCCAGCAGCAAACCGGGACAGGGGGGTGGCTACACCTTC.